These 23 T cell receptor beta chains came from one sample sequenced in a study of persistence of HIV-infected CD4 T cells. The stimulus was an HIV-1 Gag 15-mer peptide pool, around 1.1 ug/peptide/mL. Sorting selected CD4+ T cells upregulating both CD40 ligand and CD69. No antigen has been assigned to these receptors. This was the immunoSEQ version 4 assay in survey mode. The table came from immunoSEQ multiplex PCR; TCRdb's copy has only in-frame clones and leaves some out. The sample holds about 25,000 clones; 74% are singletons and the top ten take 1.8%. The source was CD4+ T cells sorted from PBMCs after roughly 18-hour stimulation, collected from a patient who received antiretroviral therapy. These receptors all stem from an adult man with HIV who was CMV-seropositive.

J is TRBJ2-3 and V is TRBV13; TRBD2 might be the D (7 bases). The ends were cut back, 0 bases at V and 0 bases at J, with 22 bases in the middle. The CDR3 is made up of 20 amino acids. Germline CDR1 and CDR2: PRHDT and FYEKMQ (reference sequence). The CDR3 DNA reads TGTGCCAGCAGCTTAGGGTTCGGTTATCGTGGGGGGGCTAGCACAGATACGCAGTATTTT. This sequence encodes CASSLGFGYRGGASTDTQYF. The whole variable domain, filled in from reference TRBV13 and TRBJ2-3, reads AAGVIQSPRHLIKEKRETATLKCYPIPRHDTVYWYQQGPGQDPQFLISFYEKMQSDKGSIPDRFSAQQFSDYHSELNMSSLELGDSALYFCASSLGFGYRGGASTDTQYFGPGTRLTVL.

This chain's CDR3 is CASSPGDNWGQPQHF. The CDR3 nucleotides read TGCGCCAGCAGCCCTGGGGACAATTGGGGTCAGCCCCAGCATTTT. The V gene is TRBV5-1, the J gene TRBJ1-5; tentatively, D is TRBD1 (6 bases). Germline loops: CDR1 SGHRS, CDR2 YFSETQ. The length of the CDR3 is 15 residues. V lost 4 bases and J 6 bases, leaving 17 bases between the germline ends.

This clone showed up just once. The chain couples TRBV7-2 to TRBJ1-1; no firm D call. The CDR3 length is 14 residues. V lost 0 bases and J 2 bases, leaving 7 bases between the germline ends. Germline values: CDR1 SGHTA, CDR2 FQGNSA. This CDR3 reads CASSLAGSNTEAFF. The CDR3 bases are TGTGCCAGCAGCTTAGCAGGGTCCAACACTGAAGCTTTCTTT.

This rearrangement joins TRBV6-6 to TRBJ1-1, with D perhaps matching TRBD1 (6 bases). The CDR3 is made up of 14 amino acids. V lost 6 bases to trimming and J lost 5 bases, with 16 bases between them. The germline V gene encodes CDR1 MNHNY and CDR2 SVGAGI (reference sequence). The CDR3 nucleotides read TGTGCCAGCAGCACGGACACAGGGAAGACTGAAGCTTTCTTT. This codes for CASSTDTGKTEAFF.

This clone was picked up a small number of times. V gene TRBV6-4 combines with J gene TRBJ1-5, with a weak D call TRBD1 (5 bases). V was cut by 5 bases and J by 2 bases, with 10 bases left in between. There are 14 residues in the CDR3. From germline, CDR1 is MRHNA and CDR2 SNTAGT. The chain's CDR3 is CASSRDGRNQPQHF. DNA for the CDR3: TGTGCCAGCAGTAGGGACGGCCGCAATCAGCCCCAGCATTTT.

J is TRBJ1-2 and V is TRBV7-2; D gene unclear. Germline V gives CDR1 SGHTA, CDR2 FQGNSA. Trimming removed 5 bases from V and 2 bases from J, with 12 bases in between. This CDR3 spans 14 amino acids. In nucleotides, the CDR3 is TGTGCCAGCAGCCCCCAAGGGCAGAACTATGGCTACACCTTC. Its protein product is CASSPQGQNYGYTF.

This clone was detected only a few times. The V gene is TRBV15, the J gene TRBJ2-7, with a tentative D call TRBD1 (5 bases). V lost 0 bases and J 4 bases, leaving 10 bases between the germline ends. This CDR3 has 14 amino acids. Germline CDR1 is LNHNV and CDR2 is YYDKDF (reference sequence). The CDR3 sequence: CATSREVDSYEQYF. DNA of the CDR3: TGTGCCACCAGCAGAGAGGTAGACAGTTACGAGCAGTACTTC.

The V and J genes are TRBV6-5 and TRBJ1-6, with D perhaps matching TRBD1 (5 bases). The germline gives CDR1 MNHEY, CDR2 SVGAGI. Trimming stripped 4 bases from V and 2 bases from J, with 9 bases between. This CDR3 contains 15 residues. The CDR3 DNA sequence: TGTGCCAGCAGTTCAGGGTGGCCCTATAATTCACCCCTCCACTTT. This translates into CASSSGWPYNSPLHF.

V gene TRBV14 combines with J gene TRBJ2-3; the D gene is possibly TRBD2 (5 bases). Germline V lookup: CDR1 SGHDN, CDR2 FVKESK. Trimming removed 5 bases from V and 0 bases from J, with 9 bases in between. The CDR3 is made up of 14 amino acids. Here the CDR3 DNA reads TGTGCCAGCAGCAAAGGACTGAGCACAGATACGCAGTATTTT. Translating gives CASSKGLSTDTQYF.

J is TRBJ1-6 and V is TRBV5-1, with D unresolved. Germline CDR1 reads SGHRS; CDR2 reads YFSETQ. This CDR3 spans 12 amino acids. V was cut by 4 bases and J by 4 bases, with 3 bases left in between. In nucleotides, the CDR3 is TGCGCCAGCAGCGAATATAATTCACCCCTCCACTTT. It translates to CASSEYNSPLHF.

The chain couples TRBV7-9 to TRBJ1-5; D may be TRBD1 (6 bases). CDR3 length: 16 amino acids. Trimming removed 5 bases from V and 1 base from J, with 15 bases in between. CDR1 and CDR2 (germline): SEHNR, FQNEAQ (reference sequence). The CDR3, as DNA: TGTGCCAGCAGCCCCGAGAGGGGGGGCAGCAATCAGCCCCAGCATTTT. It yields the protein CASSPERGGSNQPQHF.

The chain carries TRBV4-1 and TRBJ1-5; TRBD1 might be the D (6 bases). The CDR3 runs to 15 residues. CDR1 and CDR2 from the germline V gene are MGHRA and YSYEKL. Trimming stripped 4 bases from V and 6 bases from J, with 16 bases between. CDR3 protein: CASSLRTDLGQPQHF. CDR3 DNA: TGCGCCAGCAGCCTAAGGACAGACTTAGGTCAGCCCCAGCATTTT.

In its sample, this clone was seen a few times. The chain is built from TRBV10-2 and TRBJ1-1, with D possibly matching TRBD1 (5 bases). The CDR3 totals 16 residues. Germline loops: CDR1 WSHSY, CDR2 SAAADI. V dropped 3 bases and J dropped 3 bases, with 17 bases sitting between them. The CDR3 DNA sequence: TGCGCCAGCAGTGACGGGGGGTTGAAGGGGTACACTGAAGCTTTCTTT. This gives the protein CASSDGGLKGYTEAFF.

This rearrangement joins TRBV6-2 or TRBV6-3 to TRBJ2-4, with TRBD1 identical over 9 bases. The CDR3 spans 18 residues. The germline V gene encodes CDR1 MNHEY and CDR2 SVGEGT. Germline trimming cut 2 bases from V and 1 base from J; bases unmatched to any gene: 9. The CDR3: CASSYLRDREYAKNIQYF. The CDR3, as DNA: TGTGCCAGCAGTTACCTCCGGGACAGGGAATACGCCAAAAACATTCAGTACTTC.

In DNA form, the CDR3 reads TGCGCCAGCAGCTGGGGACTAGCGGGGGGAGGCTCTGGGGCCAACGTCCTGACTTTC. It yields the protein CASSWGLAGGGSGANVLTF. This sequence joins TRBV5-1 and TRBJ2-6; TRBD2 matches at 15 bases. With 3 bases clipped from V and 0 bases from J, the junction kept 4 bases outside the gene matches. The CDR3 is 19 residues long. CDR1 and CDR2 from the germline V gene are SGHRS and YFSETQ.

In this sample, this clone turned up once. The genes are TRBV6-6 and TRBJ2-7; D uncertain. The CDR3 has 13 amino acids. Trimming left V 0 bases short and J 6 bases short, with 9 bases between. Germline lookup yields CDR1 MNHNY and CDR2 SVGAGI (reference sequence). The CDR3 DNA sequence: TGTGCCAGCAGTTACTCGTTAGGGTCCGAGCAGTACTTC. Amino acids: CASSYSLGSEQYF.

This clone was found once. The chain links TRBV7-3 to TRBJ1-5; no clear D. V lost 5 bases and J 0 bases, leaving 8 bases between the germline ends. CDR1 and CDR2 from the germline V gene are SGHTA and FQGTGA. The CDR3 covers 14 residues. The chain's CDR3 is CASSLANSNQPQHF. In DNA, the CDR3 is TGTGCCAGCAGCCTGGCTAATAGCAATCAGCCCCAGCATTTT.

This chain uses TRBV9 with TRBJ2-1; perhaps D is TRBD1 or TRBD2 (6 bases each). Germline assignment: CDR1 SGDLS and CDR2 YYNGEE. This CDR3 comprises 14 residues. With 0 bases removed from V and 6 bases from J, the gap between germline ends came to 10 bases. The CDR3, as DNA: TGTGCCAGCAGCGTAGTTGGGGGGCCCAATGAGCAGTTCTTC. It specifies CASSVVGGPNEQFF.

The rearrangement uses TRBV19 and TRBJ2-6, with D maybe TRBD2 (6 bases). Germline V gene lookup returns CDR1 LNHDA and CDR2 SQIVND (reference sequence). The length of the CDR3 is 16 residues. The V end was cut by 5 bases, the J end by 0 bases, with 11 bases between. CDR3 bases: TGTGCCAGTAGTCCTAGGGACTTCTCTGGGGCCAACGTCCTGACTTTC. Translating gives CASSPRDFSGANVLTF.

The chain recombines TRBV5-1 with TRBJ2-3, with unresolved D. Germline CDR1 reads SGHRS; CDR2 reads YFSETQ. The CDR3 is 14 amino acids. The V gene lost 0 bases and the J gene lost 5 bases, with 10 bases spanning the gap. As DNA, the CDR3 is TGCGCCAGCAGCTTGGAGGGTCGTGGAGATACGCAGTATTTT. This gives the protein CASSLEGRGDTQYF.

This clone has only one observation. The rearrangement joins TRBV6-6 to TRBJ2-1; the D gene could be TRBD1 or TRBD2 (6 bases each). V lost 7 bases and J lost 12, with 19 bases in between. The CDR3 sequence is 13 residues long. Germline CDR1 MNHNY, CDR2 SVGAGI (reference sequence). The CDR3 loop reads CASTTTGGGWQFF. The CDR3 DNA reads TGTGCCAGCACTACGACAGGCGGAGGGTGGCAGTTCTTC.

Relative to its sample, this clone is medium-sized. This chain connects TRBV6-6 to TRBJ2-7; a possible D gene is TRBD1 (5 bases). There are 15 residues in the CDR3. V was shortened by 2 bases and J by 0 bases, with 11 bases between the two germline ends. Germline V lookup: CDR1 MNHNY, CDR2 SVGAGI (reference sequence). The CDR3 region is CASSYGQGFSYEQYF. CDR3 in DNA: TGTGCCAGCAGTTACGGGCAGGGATTCTCCTACGAGCAGTACTTC.

The chain employs TRBV3-1 (or the pseudogene TRBV3-2) and TRBJ2-1; D is unclear. The CDR3 runs to 12 residues. The V gene's germline CDR1 is LGHDT and CDR2 YNNKEL (reference sequence). Trimming removed 4 bases from V and 7 bases from J, with 8 bases in between. The DNA of the CDR3 is TGTGCCAGCAGCCGACTGAGGAATGAGCAGTTCTTC. Protein: CASSRLRNEQFF.